The T cell receptor (beta chain) described here comes from a study of T cells and Merkel cell carcinoma outcomes. Study results and limitations: Repertoire plus T-cell density reportedly predicted Merkel cell carcinoma outcomes.

Method: immunoSEQ multiplex PCR; TCRdb's copy keeps in-frame clones and lacks some. Seen here are around 16,000 clones, roughly 76% observed once, and the top ten hold roughly 10%. CDR1 and CDR2 (germline): MNHEY, SVGAGI. The CDR3 is made up of 15 amino acids. Trimming stripped 0 bases from V and 2 bases from J, with 11 bases between. A note on this clone: Its matching antigen is unknown.

The specimen sequenced was tumor tissue from Merkel cell carcinoma. This chain links TRBV6-5 with TRBJ2-7, with D maybe TRBD1 (5 bases). The sequence was collected from a human donor with Merkel cell carcinoma. In DNA form, the CDR3 reads TGTGCCAGCAGTTACTCGTCAGGGTATCCCTACGAGCAGTACTTC. This gives the protein CASSYSSGYPYEQYF.